What follows are 2 T cell receptor beta chains derived from one specimen sequenced in a study of regulatory and conventional T cells in RAG deficiency (dated by TCRdb to the late 2010s). The library came from the immunoSEQ multiplex PCR assay. This immuneACCESS table, as held by TCRdb, lists in-frame sequences with V and J called but not all clones. Of the missing ones, under half trace to an unresolved V gene in checked studies; the others have no known cause. The sample table records fewer than 35,000 clones; about 90% of these occur just once. The leading ten clones occupy under 7% of the sample. These data also formed part of another study, on regulatory T cells. The second publication reports: For the multiplex PCR, 52 forward TRBV primers and 13 reverse TRBJ primers were used, and amplification bias was corrected with both assay-based and computational methods.

Material for sequencing was CD8+ T cells sorted from blood. Every receptor here comes from a human donor in good health.

The J gene is TRBJ1-1, the V gene TRBV4-1; TRBD1 aligns across 8 bases. Germline V gene sequence: CDR1 MGHRA, CDR2 YSYEKL. The CDR3 extends over 14 amino acids. V was clipped by 0 bases and J by 4 bases; unmatched bases: 1. DNA for the CDR3: TGCGCCAGCAGCCAAGAGACAGGGGTCACTGAAGCTTTCTTT. Protein sequence: CASSQETGVTEAFF.

In its sample, this clone was seen once. The chain has TRBV4-2 and TRBJ2-5; D possibly corresponds to TRBD1 (5 bases). This CDR3 has 13 residues. From germline, CDR1 is LGHNA and CDR2 YNFKEQ. V was trimmed by 3 bases and J by 1 base, leaving 6 bases between them. CDR3 protein: CASSHDSQETQYF. DNA for the CDR3: TGTGCCAGCAGCCACGACAGCCAAGAGACCCAGTACTTC.